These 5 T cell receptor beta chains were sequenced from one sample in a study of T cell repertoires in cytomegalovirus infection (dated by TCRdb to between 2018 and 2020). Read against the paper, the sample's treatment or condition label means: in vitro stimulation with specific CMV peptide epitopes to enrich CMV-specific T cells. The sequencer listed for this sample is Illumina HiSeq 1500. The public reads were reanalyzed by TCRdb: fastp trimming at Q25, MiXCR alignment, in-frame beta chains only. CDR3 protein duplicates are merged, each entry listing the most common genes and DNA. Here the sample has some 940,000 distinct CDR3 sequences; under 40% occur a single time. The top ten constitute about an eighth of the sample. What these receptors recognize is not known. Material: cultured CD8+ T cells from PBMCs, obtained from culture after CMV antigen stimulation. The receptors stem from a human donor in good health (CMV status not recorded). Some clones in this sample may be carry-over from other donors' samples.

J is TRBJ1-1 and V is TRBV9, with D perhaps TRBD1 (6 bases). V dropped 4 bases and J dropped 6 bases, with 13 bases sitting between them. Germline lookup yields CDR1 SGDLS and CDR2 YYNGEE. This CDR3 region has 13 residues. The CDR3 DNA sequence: TGTGCCAGCAGCCCTACAGGGCAGGCTGAAGCTTTCTTT. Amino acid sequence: CASSPTGQAEAFF.

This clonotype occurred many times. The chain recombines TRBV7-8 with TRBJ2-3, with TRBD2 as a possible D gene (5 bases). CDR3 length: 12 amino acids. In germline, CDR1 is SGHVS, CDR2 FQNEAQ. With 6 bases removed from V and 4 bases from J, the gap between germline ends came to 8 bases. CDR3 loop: CASRLAADTQYF. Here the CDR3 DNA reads TGTGCCAGCAGGCTAGCAGCAGATACGCAGTATTTT. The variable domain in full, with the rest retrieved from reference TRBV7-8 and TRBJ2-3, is GAGVSQSPRYKVAKRGQDVALRCDPISGHVSLFWYQQALGQGPEFLTYFQNEAQLDKSGLPSDRFFAERPEGSVSTLKIQRTQQEDSAVYLCASRLAADTQYFGPGTRLTVL.

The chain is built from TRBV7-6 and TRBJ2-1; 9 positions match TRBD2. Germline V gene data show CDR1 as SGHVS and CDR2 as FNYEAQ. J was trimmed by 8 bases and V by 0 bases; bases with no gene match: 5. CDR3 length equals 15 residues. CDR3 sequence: CASSLASGGRDEQFF. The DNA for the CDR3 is TGTGCCAGCAGCTTAGCTAGCGGGGGTAGGGATGAGCAGTTCTTC.

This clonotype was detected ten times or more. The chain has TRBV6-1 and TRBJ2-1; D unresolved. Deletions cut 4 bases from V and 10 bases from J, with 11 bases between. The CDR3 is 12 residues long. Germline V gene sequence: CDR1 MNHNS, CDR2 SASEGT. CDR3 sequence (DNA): TGTGCCAGCAGTGGTCCTCCGTGGGAGCAGTTCTTC. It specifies CASSGPPWEQFF.

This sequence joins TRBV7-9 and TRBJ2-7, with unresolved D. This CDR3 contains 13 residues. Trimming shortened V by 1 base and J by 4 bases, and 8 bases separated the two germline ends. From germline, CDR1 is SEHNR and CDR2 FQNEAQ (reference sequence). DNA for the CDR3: TGTGCCAGCAGCTTAGAGAACCCTTACGAGCAGTACGTC. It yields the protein CASSLENPYEQYV.